This is a list of T cell receptor beta chains from one sample in a study of metastatic and nonmetastatic thyroid tumors. With MiXCR, TCRdb reprocessed the PCR reads. The sample has over 50,000 clones, 25% to 35% seen once. The sequenced material came from blood. The receptor set was obtained from a female donor with papillary thyroid cancer or a benign thyroid nodule (not recorded which). Some clones in this sample may be carry-over from other donors' samples. Both conserved end residues are part of each CDR3. A D gene is named only where the DNA matches it firmly. The size entry is marked missing in some rows and otherwise reads once, few, many or a size class.

>NA|TRBV4-1|NA|TRBJ1-2
TGCGCCAGCAGCCAAGTCGAGGGGGACGGCTATGGCTACACCTTC
CASSQVEGDGYGYTF
>TRBD2|TRBV27|many|TRBJ2-1
TGTGCCAGCAGTTTATCGGTGGGGACTAGCGGGAGTGGTGAGCAGTTCTTC
CASSLSVGTSGSGEQFF
>TRBD1|TRBV6-1|few|TRBJ2-7
TGTGCCAGCAGCCGAACCGGGACAGCACTCTACGAGCAGTACTTC
CASSRTGTALYEQYF
>NA|TRBV30|NA|TRBJ1-6
TGTGCCTGGACAGGCCTGAATAATTCACCCCTCCACTTT
CAWTGLNNSPLHF
>NA|TRBV30|NA|TRBJ1-2
TGTGCCTGGCGGGGAGGGAGTTCCTATGGCTACACCTTC
CAWRGGSSYGYTF
>NA|TRBV20-1|NA|TRBJ2-3
TGCAGTGCAAAGAGCGGGCAGAGCACAGATACGCAGTATTTT
CSAKSGQSTDTQYF
>NA|TRBV19|few|TRBJ1-1
TGTGCCAGTAGTACCGAAGGGGGTTTCGAAGCTTTCTTT
CASSTEGGFEAFF
>TRBD1|TRBV18|many|TRBJ1-1
TGTGCCAGCTCACCTGCCGGACAGGGGGTGGGAGCTTTCTTT
CASSPAGQGVGAFF
>TRBD1|TRBV6-1|few|TRBJ2-1
TGTGCCAGCAGTGAGTCAGGGGGTGGGGAGCAGTTCTTC
CASSESGGGEQFF
>NA|TRBV5-1|NA|TRBJ1-2
TGCGCCAGCAGCCTAGAGTCTACCGGGGGATCCTATGGCTACACCTTC
CASSLESTGGSYGYTF
>TRBD2|TRBV6-1|medium-sized|TRBJ2-2
TGTGCCAGCAGGCCGACTAGCAGGAACACCGGGGAGCTGTTTTTT
CASRPTSRNTGELFF
>NA|TRBV27|NA|TRBJ1-2
TGTGCCAGCACCCATTCGTCTGGCGGAAACTATGGCTACACCTTC
CASTHSSGGNYGYTF
>TRBD2|TRBV18|once|TRBJ2-1
TGTGCCAGCTCACGGGGGACTACCTCCCCTGAGCAGTTCTTC
CASSRGTTSPEQFF
>NA|TRBV6-1|NA|TRBJ2-3
TGTGCCAGCAGCCCATACCAGGGTTACACAGATACGCAGTATTTT
CASSPYQGYTDTQYF
>NA|TRBV5-1|many|TRBJ2-5
TGCGCCAGCAAAGGTGACGGAAAAGAGACCCAGTACTTC
CASKGDGKETQYF
>NA|TRBV19|NA|TRBJ1-6
TGTGCCAGTAGTATGGCGGCAGAGGGTTCACCCCTCCACTTT
CASSMAAEGSPLHF
>NA|TRBV6-4|few|TRBJ2-5
TGTGCCAGCAGTTACTCGCCGACTGGCCAAGAGACCCAGTACTTC
CASSYSPTGQETQYF
>TRBD2|TRBV5-1|NA|TRBJ2-1
TGCGCCAGCAGCTTGGTAGCGGGAGCTAACGATGAGCAGTTCTTC
CASSLVAGANDEQFF
>TRBD1|TRBV24-1|NA|TRBJ1-2
TGTGCCACCAGTGATTGGACAGGTGGCTACACCTTC
CATSDWTGGYTF
>NA|TRBV6-2/TRBV6-3|NA|TRBJ2-7
TGTGCCAGCAGTTACTCCGAACTACACTACGAGCAGTACTTC
CASSYSELHYEQYF
>TRBD1|TRBV5-1|NA|TRBJ1-2
TGCGCCAGCAGCTCGGGACAGGGGAACTATGGCTACACCTTC
CASSSGQGNYGYTF
>NA|TRBV11-3|many|TRBJ2-7
TGTGCCAGCAGCCCTCCGGGACTGAGAAACTACGAGCAGTACTTC
CASSPPGLRNYEQYF
>TRBD2|TRBV18|NA|TRBJ2-7
TGTGCCAGCTCACTAGGGGTAGCGGGGGCGGATCAGCAGTACTTC
CASSLGVAGADQQYF
>TRBD2|TRBV4-1|few|TRBJ2-7
TGCGCCAGCAGCCATGGTAGGACTAGCGGGGGATACGAGCAGTACTTC
CASSHGRTSGGYEQYF
>NA|TRBV6-2/TRBV6-3|NA|TRBJ1-2
TGTGCCACAACCAACGACGCTAACTATGGCTACACCTTC
CATTNDANYGYTF
>NA|TRBV4-1|NA|TRBJ2-5
TGCGCCAGCAGCCAGCCGGATGCGGGGGCAGGGGAGACCCAGTACTTC
CASSQPDAGAGETQYF
>NA|TRBV4-1|NA|TRBJ2-7
TGCGCCAGCAGCCAAGCGGGGACGGTGGTGTACGAGCAGTACTTC
CASSQAGTVVYEQYF
>TRBD2|TRBV12-3/TRBV12-4|few|TRBJ2-1
TGTGCCAGCAGTTTACTCCTCGGGGGGGTAAGAAATGAGCAGTTCTTC
CASSLLLGGVRNEQFF
>NA|TRBV20-1|NA|TRBJ2-1
TGCAGTGCTTTAACTCCGGGAGATGAGCAGTTCTTC
CSALTPGDEQFF
>NA|TRBV5-5|NA|TRBJ1-5
TGTGCCAGCAGCTTGTATGGGGCCCAGCCCCAGCATTTT
CASSLYGAQPQHF
>NA|TRBV2|many|TRBJ1-1
TGTGCCAGCAGTGGACATGAGAACACTGAAGCTTTCTTT
CASSGHENTEAFF
>TRBD2|TRBV5-4|NA|TRBJ2-1
TGTGCCAGCAGCTGGGGACTAGCGACTAGCTCCTACAATGAGCAGTTCTTC
CASSWGLATSSYNEQFF
>NA|TRBV13|once|TRBJ2-7
TGTGCCAGCAGCCACGGACGTGGGTACGAGCAGTACTTC
CASSHGRGYEQYF
>NA|TRBV6-1|NA|TRBJ1-1
TGTGCCAGCAGGACATTTTCTGAAGCTTTCTTT
CASRTFSEAFF
>NA|TRBV12-3/TRBV12-4|few|TRBJ2-2
TGTGCCAGCAGTAGAGGGTTCAACACCGGGGAGCTGTTTTTT
CASSRGFNTGELFF
>TRBD1|TRBV19|NA|TRBJ2-2
TGTGCCAGTAGTATTTCTTGGGACAGGGGACGTGGGGAGCTGTTTTTT
CASSISWDRGRGELFF
>NA|TRBV11-2|once|TRBJ2-1
TGTGCCAGCAGCTTAGAGGAGGGGGGGAATGAGCAGTTCTTC
CASSLEEGGNEQFF